A selection of T cell receptor beta chains follows, all from one sample in a study of OX40 agonist ivuxolimab in advanced cancers. Only in-frame clones appear in the TCRdb table, and some are missing; sequencing was by immunoSEQ multiplex PCR. This table holds about 94,000 clones, around 86% found once. Material: CD4+ or CD8+ T cells sorted from blood, obtained in a trial of the OX40 agonist ivuxolimab. All receptors come from an adult with an advanced solid tumor such as melanoma, head and neck, liver or kidney cancer. Each CDR3 is given with its conserved first and last residue. Fields, in order: J gene, clone size, V gene, D gene, CDR3 protein, CDR3 DNA. A D gene is named only where the DNA matches it firmly. A clone size is listed for some rows: how often the clone was seen (once, few, many), or a class if it is expanded.

j_call: TRBJ2-7; clone_size: .; v_call: TRBV5-1; d_call: TRBD1; cdr3_aa: CASSLGVQGEYEQYF; cdr3_nt: TGCGCCAGCAGCTTGGGGGTACAGGGGGAGTACGAGCAGTACTTC
j_call: TRBJ2-3; clone_size: .; v_call: TRBV11-2; d_call: TRBD2; cdr3_aa: CASSWIGGGSFHTQYF; cdr3_nt: TGTGCCAGCAGCTGGATCGGCGGGGGGTCTTTTCATACGCAGTATTTT
j_call: TRBJ1-2; clone_size: .; v_call: TRBV2; d_call: .; cdr3_aa: CASSEDLRARRGYTF; cdr3_nt: TGTGCCAGCAGTGAAGATTTGCGGGCGCGGAGAGGCTACACCTTC
j_call: TRBJ1-5; clone_size: .; v_call: TRBV28; d_call: .; cdr3_aa: CASRTAGGNEKPQHF; cdr3_nt: TGTGCCAGCAGGACCGCCGGGGGGAACGAGAAGCCCCAGCATTTT
j_call: TRBJ1-1; clone_size: .; v_call: TRBV4-1; d_call: TRBD1; cdr3_aa: CASNKQLRGLGEAFF; cdr3_nt: TGCGCCAGCAACAAGCAGCTTAGGGGGCTCGGTGAAGCTTTCTTT
j_call: TRBJ1-2; clone_size: .; v_call: TRBV6-5; d_call: TRBD1; cdr3_aa: CASSYSSRGRGGYTF; cdr3_nt: TGTGCCAGCAGTTACTCGAGCAGGGGGCGAGGTGGCTACACCTTC
j_call: TRBJ2-7; clone_size: .; v_call: TRBV11-1; d_call: .; cdr3_aa: CASSLLRGSSYEQYF; cdr3_nt: TGTGCCAGCAGCTTATTGCGGGGAAGCTCCTACGAGCAGTACTTC
j_call: TRBJ1-5; clone_size: few; v_call: TRBV9; d_call: .; cdr3_aa: CASSVVGNQPQHF; cdr3_nt: TGTGCCAGCAGCGTAGTGGGCAATCAGCCCCAGCATTTT
j_call: TRBJ2-3; clone_size: once; v_call: TRBV7-2; d_call: .; cdr3_aa: CASSLYSPPGDTQYF; cdr3_nt: TGTGCCAGCAGCTTGTACTCCCCCCCCGGTGATACGCAGTATTTT
j_call: TRBJ1-3; clone_size: .; v_call: TRBV7-3; d_call: .; cdr3_aa: CASSSGLSSGNTIYF; cdr3_nt: TGTGCCAGCAGCTCCGGACTAAGCTCTGGAAACACCATATATTTT
j_call: TRBJ1-2; clone_size: .; v_call: TRBV10-3; d_call: .; cdr3_aa: CAISAGGGNTNYGYTF; cdr3_nt: TGTGCCATCAGTGCTGGTGGAGGGAACACTAACTATGGCTACACCTTC
j_call: TRBJ2-3; clone_size: .; v_call: TRBV15; d_call: .; cdr3_aa: CATSRGGPGTDTQYF; cdr3_nt: TGTGCCACCAGCAGAGGGGGGCCGGGCACAGATACGCAGTATTTT
j_call: TRBJ1-5; clone_size: once; v_call: TRBV6-5; d_call: .; cdr3_aa: CASSYSVAGQPQHF; cdr3_nt: TGTGCCAGCAGTTACTCGGTAGCGGGTCAGCCCCAGCATTTT
j_call: TRBJ2-2; clone_size: .; v_call: TRBV2; d_call: .; cdr3_aa: CASSGGSTFGTGELFF; cdr3_nt: TGTGCCAGCAGTGGGGGCTCGACGTTTGGGACCGGGGAGCTGTTTTTT
j_call: TRBJ1-1; clone_size: .; v_call: TRBV7-2; d_call: .; cdr3_aa: CASSLVILGLAFF; cdr3_nt: TGTGCCAGCAGCTTAGTCATACTAGGGTTGGCTTTCTTT
j_call: TRBJ2-7; clone_size: .; v_call: TRBV27; d_call: TRBD1; cdr3_aa: CASSPSGTGAGEQYF; cdr3_nt: TGTGCCAGCAGTCCCTCCGGGACAGGGGCTGGGGAGCAGTACTTC
j_call: TRBJ2-7; clone_size: .; v_call: TRBV5-1; d_call: TRBD1; cdr3_aa: CASSRGQGSYEQYF; cdr3_nt: TGCGCCAGCAGCCGAGGACAGGGCTCCTACGAGCAGTACTTC
j_call: TRBJ2-3; clone_size: few; v_call: TRBV12-5; d_call: .; cdr3_aa: CASGPRGKGTTDTQYF; cdr3_nt: TGTGCTAGTGGTCCGCGAGGGAAAGGGACCACAGATACGCAGTATTTT
j_call: TRBJ1-2; clone_size: .; v_call: TRBV18; d_call: .; cdr3_aa: CASSPRRGDGYTF; cdr3_nt: TGTGCCAGCTCACCACGTAGGGGGGATGGCTACACCTTC
j_call: TRBJ2-7; clone_size: .; v_call: TRBV11-3; d_call: TRBD1; cdr3_aa: CASSSGTGGLYEQYF; cdr3_nt: TGTGCCAGCAGCTCCGGGACAGGGGGTCTCTACGAGCAGTACTTC
j_call: TRBJ1-5; clone_size: .; v_call: TRBV19; d_call: .; cdr3_aa: CASTTGSFLNQPQHF; cdr3_nt: TGTGCCAGTACAACCGGGTCTTTCCTTAATCAGCCCCAGCATTTT
j_call: TRBJ1-2; clone_size: .; v_call: TRBV6-1; d_call: .; cdr3_aa: CASSEAGRWGYTF; cdr3_nt: TGTGCCAGCAGTGAAGCCGGCAGGTGGGGCTACACCTTC
j_call: TRBJ2-1; clone_size: .; v_call: TRBV12-5; d_call: .; cdr3_aa: CASGFSSAGYNEQFF; cdr3_nt: TGTGCTAGTGGTTTCTCCTCGGCAGGATACAATGAGCAGTTCTTC
j_call: TRBJ2-7; clone_size: .; v_call: TRBV2; d_call: TRBD1; cdr3_aa: CASSEALQGVYEQYF; cdr3_nt: TGTGCCAGCAGTGAAGCTTTACAGGGGGTATACGAGCAGTACTTC
j_call: TRBJ2-5; clone_size: .; v_call: TRBV7-2; d_call: .; cdr3_aa: CASSLDVPGVGTQYF; cdr3_nt: TGTGCCAGCAGCTTAGATGTCCCGGGCGTCGGGACCCAGTACTTC
j_call: TRBJ1-1; clone_size: once; v_call: TRBV7-9; d_call: .; cdr3_aa: CASSLDRENTEAFF; cdr3_nt: TGTGCCAGCAGCTTAGACAGGGAGAACACTGAAGCTTTCTTT
j_call: TRBJ1-1; clone_size: .; v_call: TRBV20-1; d_call: .; cdr3_aa: CSAIENTEAFF; cdr3_nt: TGCAGTGCTATAGAGAACACTGAAGCTTTCTTT
j_call: TRBJ1-1; clone_size: few; v_call: TRBV6-6; d_call: .; cdr3_aa: CASTPNAREAEAFF; cdr3_nt: TGTGCCAGCACCCCTAATGCCAGGGAGGCGGAAGCTTTCTTT
j_call: TRBJ1-1; clone_size: few; v_call: TRBV2; d_call: .; cdr3_aa: CASSVYMNTEAFF; cdr3_nt: TGTGCCAGCAGTGTTTACATGAACACTGAAGCTTTCTTT
j_call: TRBJ1-2; clone_size: .; v_call: TRBV29-1; d_call: .; cdr3_aa: CSVGTRGRGREGYTF; cdr3_nt: TGCAGCGTTGGGACCCGGGGTCGGGGAAGAGAAGGCTACACCTTC
j_call: TRBJ1-5; clone_size: .; v_call: TRBV12-5; d_call: TRBD1; cdr3_aa: CASGFSTGGGSLGNQPQHF; cdr3_nt: TGTGCTAGTGGTTTCTCGACAGGGGGCGGGTCGTTGGGCAATCAGCCCCAGCATTTT
j_call: TRBJ2-1; clone_size: .; v_call: TRBV11-2; d_call: .; cdr3_aa: CASSHRQSSGNEQFF; cdr3_nt: TGTGCCAGCAGCCACCGACAGAGCTCCGGCAATGAGCAGTTCTTC
j_call: TRBJ2-7; clone_size: .; v_call: TRBV5-1; d_call: .; cdr3_aa: CASSLGAAANSYEQYF; cdr3_nt: TGCGCCAGCAGCTTGGGGGCGGCGGCTAACTCCTACGAGCAGTACTTC
j_call: TRBJ1-6; clone_size: .; v_call: TRBV11-2; d_call: .; cdr3_aa: CASSLLGWNSPLHF; cdr3_nt: TGTGCCAGCAGCTTACTTGGTTGGAATTCACCCCTCCACTTT
j_call: TRBJ2-5; clone_size: .; v_call: TRBV7-2; d_call: .; cdr3_aa: CASSLAIQTETQYF; cdr3_nt: TGTGCCAGCAGCTTAGCAATCCAGACTGAGACCCAGTACTTC
j_call: TRBJ2-6; clone_size: once; v_call: TRBV6-1; d_call: .; cdr3_aa: CATQPWANVLTF; cdr3_nt: TGTGCCACCCAACCTTGGGCCAACGTCCTGACTTTC
j_call: TRBJ2-1; clone_size: once; v_call: TRBV2; d_call: .; cdr3_aa: CASSEAGSPYNEQFF; cdr3_nt: TGTGCCAGCAGTGAAGCCGGCAGTCCGTACAATGAGCAGTTCTTC
j_call: TRBJ2-7; clone_size: once; v_call: TRBV7-9; d_call: TRBD2; cdr3_aa: CASSPQGGSAYEQYF; cdr3_nt: TGTGCCAGCAGCCCCCAGGGAGGGAGCGCTTACGAGCAGTACTTC
j_call: TRBJ1-3; clone_size: few; v_call: TRBV6-5; d_call: .; cdr3_aa: CASTRGSSGNTIYF; cdr3_nt: TGTGCCAGCACCCGGGGGAGCTCTGGAAACACCATATATTTT
j_call: TRBJ1-6; clone_size: .; v_call: TRBV27; d_call: .; cdr3_aa: CASRAGIGSPLHF; cdr3_nt: TGTGCCAGCAGAGCAGGGATCGGTTCACCCCTCCACTTT
j_call: TRBJ2-7; clone_size: .; v_call: TRBV6-1; d_call: TRBD1; cdr3_aa: CASSVTGGSGEQYF; cdr3_nt: TGTGCCAGCAGTGTGACAGGGGGGTCTGGCGAGCAGTACTTC
j_call: TRBJ1-1; clone_size: few; v_call: TRBV16; d_call: .; cdr3_aa: CASSQSSLRGTEAFF; cdr3_nt: TGTGCCAGCAGCCAATCGTCTCTTAGGGGGACTGAAGCTTTCTTT
j_call: TRBJ2-7; clone_size: .; v_call: TRBV11-2; d_call: .; cdr3_aa: CASSLEPRVYEQYF; cdr3_nt: TGTGCCAGCAGCTTAGAACCCAGGGTCTACGAGCAGTACTTC
j_call: TRBJ1-5; clone_size: .; v_call: TRBV5-4; d_call: .; cdr3_aa: CASSVRGQPQHF; cdr3_nt: TGTGCCAGCAGCGTCAGGGGCCAGCCCCAGCATTTT
j_call: TRBJ1-1; clone_size: .; v_call: TRBV18; d_call: .; cdr3_aa: CASSPMGVEAFF; cdr3_nt: TGTGCCAGCTCCCCAATGGGGGTTGAAGCTTTCTTT
j_call: TRBJ1-2; clone_size: .; v_call: TRBV5-4; d_call: .; cdr3_aa: CASSFGQEANYGYTF; cdr3_nt: TGTGCCAGCAGCTTTGGGCAGGAGGCTAACTATGGCTACACCTTC
j_call: TRBJ1-2; clone_size: .; v_call: TRBV2; d_call: .; cdr3_aa: CASSEEFAGLWGYTF; cdr3_nt: TGTGCCAGCAGTGAAGAATTCGCAGGGTTGTGGGGCTACACCTTC
j_call: TRBJ1-5; clone_size: .; v_call: TRBV6-1; d_call: .; cdr3_aa: CASSEASGTSQPQHF; cdr3_nt: TGTGCCAGCAGTGAAGCTTCGGGGACATCCCAGCCCCAGCATTTT
j_call: TRBJ2-2; clone_size: .; v_call: TRBV2; d_call: TRBD1; cdr3_aa: CASSEGRGFREELFF; cdr3_nt: TGTGCCAGCAGTGAAGGCAGGGGGTTTCGGGAGGAGCTGTTTTTT
j_call: TRBJ1-5; clone_size: .; v_call: TRBV6-6; d_call: .; cdr3_aa: CASSPGRDSNQPQHF; cdr3_nt: TGTGCCAGCAGTCCAGGCAGAGATAGCAATCAGCCCCAGCATTTT
j_call: TRBJ2-1; clone_size: .; v_call: TRBV18; d_call: .; cdr3_aa: CASSPGDLNEQFF; cdr3_nt: TGTGCCAGCTCACCGGGGGATTTGAATGAGCAGTTCTTC
j_call: TRBJ2-3; clone_size: .; v_call: TRBV11-2; d_call: .; cdr3_aa: CGSSLGVGLTDTQYF; cdr3_nt: TGTGGCAGCAGCCTAGGGGTGGGTCTGACAGATACGCAGTATTTT
j_call: TRBJ2-7; clone_size: .; v_call: TRBV5-1; d_call: .; cdr3_aa: CASSLWTATYEQYF; cdr3_nt: TGCGCCAGCAGCTTGTGGACAGCAACCTACGAGCAGTACTTC
j_call: TRBJ2-3; clone_size: once; v_call: TRBV29-1; d_call: .; cdr3_aa: CSVPRFGTDTQYF; cdr3_nt: TGCAGCGTGCCAAGGTTTGGCACAGATACGCAGTATTTT
j_call: TRBJ1-5; clone_size: .; v_call: TRBV7-9; d_call: TRBD1; cdr3_aa: CASSLGSEGGRQPQHF; cdr3_nt: TGTGCCAGCAGCTTAGGGTCGGAAGGGGGCCGGCAGCCCCAGCATTTT
j_call: TRBJ1-4; clone_size: .; v_call: TRBV7-6; d_call: .; cdr3_aa: CASSLAGIATNEKLFF; cdr3_nt: TGTGCCAGCAGCTTAGCGGGGATTGCAACTAATGAAAAACTGTTTTTT
j_call: TRBJ2-7; clone_size: few; v_call: TRBV6-5; d_call: .; cdr3_aa: CASSYSFTAPYEQYF; cdr3_nt: TGTGCCAGCAGTTACTCGTTCACAGCCCCCTACGAGCAGTACTTC
j_call: TRBJ2-1; clone_size: .; v_call: TRBV6-1; d_call: .; cdr3_aa: CASTRDLSYNEQFF; cdr3_nt: TGTGCCAGTACCCGGGACCTCTCCTACAATGAGCAGTTCTTC
j_call: TRBJ1-3; clone_size: .; v_call: TRBV2; d_call: .; cdr3_aa: CASSGQSISGNTIYF; cdr3_nt: TGTGCCAGCAGTGGCCAGAGTATCTCTGGAAACACCATATATTTT